This T cell receptor beta chain emerged from a study of T cell responses to AZD1222 COVID-19 vaccine. Study-level results: Vaccination with two AZD1222 doses was followed by a rise in Spike-specific TCR breadth and depth.

Measured with immunoSEQ multiplex PCR; TCRdb has only the in-frame clones, and not every one. The table records 120,000 or so clones, about 90% of them present only once. The V end lost 4 bases, the J end lost 1 base, and 3 bases lay between the germline ends. Germline V lookup: CDR1 SGHRS, CDR2 YFSETQ. This CDR3 region has 11 residues. About this clone itself: Its specificity is unknown.

The specimen was peripheral blood, collected on day 0 of MenACWY control vaccination. The chain links TRBV5-1 to TRBJ2-7; D gene unclear. This sequence was found in an adult in good health. The chain's CDR3 is CASSDSYEQYF. The CDR3 DNA sequence: TGCGCCAGCAGCGATTCCTACGAGCAGTACTTC.